This T cell receptor (beta chain) stems from a study of sequential checkpoint blockade in melanoma. Treatment here: randomized to nivolumab then ipilimumab (arm A) or the reverse (arm B). Live CD3+CD8+ CD19− CD56− cells were sorted from PBMCs. The CDR3 contains 14 residues. Germline values: CDR1 SEHNR, CDR2 FQNEAQ (reference sequence). The V end was cut by 5 bases, the J end by 7 bases, with 14 bases between. This table comes from immunoSEQ multiplex PCR, and its TCRdb copy is limited to in-frame clones, with some not included. Among around 22,000 clones listed, around two thirds were seen once. This clonotype originated in a human donor with melanoma. The rearrangement joins TRBV7-9 to TRBJ1-4; TRBD1 might be the D (6 bases). The sequences come from CD8+ T cells sorted from blood (inferred from file names), collected from a patient given nivolumab and ipilimumab in sequence. The chain's CDR3 is CASSDRIGGEKLFF. The DNA of the CDR3 is TGTGCCAGCAGCGACAGGATAGGAGGTGAAAAACTGTTTTTT.